Shown below are 22 T cell receptor beta chains from a single sample sequenced in a study of T cells in localized non-small cell lung cancer. Clones were sequenced by immunoSEQ multiplex PCR, and TCRdb holds only the in-frame ones, with some missing. The table shows 31,000 or so clones, with about nine tenths occurring only once. Source: peripheral blood, taken before any cancer treatment. These receptors were obtained from a woman aged 40-70 years with stage I lung adenocarcinoma.

The chain employs TRBV21-1 and TRBJ1-6; TRBD1, the D gene given by the table, was not confirmed from the DNA. TRBV21-1 is reported as a pseudogene. The CDR3 sequence is 15 residues long. CDR3 amino acids: CASSILTGNNSPLHF. CDR3 coding DNA: TGTGCCAGCAGCATCCTGACAGGTAATAATTCACCCCTCCACTTT.

The chain links TRBV25-1 to TRBJ2-2, with D possibly being TRBD1 (6 bases). The CDR3 extends over 16 amino acids. The germline V gene encodes CDR1 MGHDK and CDR2 SYGVNS. Trimming removed 3 bases from V and 0 bases from J, with 11 bases in between. In DNA, the CDR3 is TGTGCCAGCAGTGACCTCAGGGGCGCGAACACCGGGGAGCTGTTTTTT. Its translation: CASSDLRGANTGELFF. The complete variable domain, with remaining parts taken from reference TRBV25-1 and TRBJ2-2, reads EADIYQTPRYLVIGTGKKITLECSQTMGHDKMYWYQQDPGMELHLIHYSYGVNSTEKGDLSSESTVSRIRTEHFPLTLESARPSHTSQYLCASSDLRGANTGELFFGEGSRLTVL.

The genes are TRBV4-2 and TRBJ2-1, with D tentatively TRBD1 (5 bases). V gave up 6 bases and J gave up 7 bases, with 16 bases separating them. Per the germline V gene, CDR1 is LGHNA and CDR2 is YNFKEQ. The CDR3 contains 14 residues. The CDR3: CASRLTSTANEQFF. CDR3 in DNA: TGTGCCAGCAGACTCACTTCGACAGCTAATGAGCAGTTCTTC.

Within the sample, this clone is hyperexpanded (1% or more). This rearrangement joins TRBV7-9 to TRBJ1-5; D gene uncertain. The V end lost 1 base, the J end lost 3 bases, and 13 bases lay between the germline ends. The germline CDR1 and CDR2 sequences are SEHNR and FQNEAQ (reference sequence). The CDR3 totals 16 residues. The CDR3 loop reads CASSLEVGGPNQPQHF. The CDR3 nucleotides are TGTGCCAGCAGCTTAGAAGTGGGAGGCCCCAATCAGCCCCAGCATTTT. Based on the CDR3 plus reference TRBV7-9 and TRBJ1-5, the full variable domain is DTGVSQNPRHKITKRGQNVTFRCDPISEHNRLYWYRQTLGQGPEFLTYFQNEAQLEKSRLLSDRFSAERPKGSFSTLEIQRTEQGDSAMYLCASSLEVGGPNQPQHFGDGTRLSIL.

V and J are TRBV28 and TRBJ1-5, with 9 nucleotides matching TRBD1. Germline CDR1 MDHEN, CDR2 SYDVKM. CDR3 length: 16 amino acids. V lost 5 bases and J lost 4; bases outside the gene matches: 9. The CDR3 loop reads CASSPKDRGRNQPQHF. The CDR3 DNA sequence: TGTGCCAGCAGTCCCAAGGACAGGGGAAGGAATCAGCCCCAGCATTTT.

As DNA, the CDR3 is TGTGCCAGCAGCCCGCAGGGGGCGGTCTACGAGCAGTACTTC. Its translation is CASSPQGAVYEQYF. The rearrangement links TRBV7-9 to TRBJ2-7, with 8 positions matching TRBD1. CDR1 SEHNR and CDR2 FQNEAQ come from the germline V gene (reference sequence). V dropped 5 bases and J dropped 3; count of bases not matched to a gene: 6. CDR3 length: 14 residues.

The chain is built from TRBV30 and TRBJ2-3; a possible D gene is TRBD1 (8 bases). There are 15 residues in the CDR3. V was clipped by 2 bases and J by 4 bases, with 16 bases between them. Germline lookup yields CDR1 GTSNPN and CDR2 SVGIG (reference sequence). CDR3 residues: CAWSTGQGGADTQYF. CDR3 in DNA: TGTGCCTGGAGTACCGGACAGGGAGGGGCAGATACGCAGTATTTT.

CDR3 sequence reads: CASSPDGNYGYTF. Here the CDR3 DNA reads TGTGCCAGCAGCCCGGACGGAAACTATGGCTACACCTTC. The chain joins TRBV7-3 to TRBJ1-2, with D uncertain. CDR1 and CDR2 from the germline V gene are SGHTA and FQGTGA. Deletions cut 5 bases from V and 2 bases from J, with 9 bases between. The CDR3 is 13 residues long.

This clone has only one observation. The chain carries TRBV7-9 and TRBJ1-2, with D hard to call. V was trimmed by 5 bases and J by 2 bases, leaving 12 bases between them. Germline V gene data show CDR1 as SEHNR and CDR2 as FQNEAQ (reference sequence). This CDR3 comprises 14 residues. The CDR3 nucleotides read TGTGCCAGCAGCCCCACGGAAGCGAACTATGGCTACACCTTC. This gives the protein CASSPTEANYGYTF.

V usage is TRBV29-1 and J usage is TRBJ1-4, with D possibly matching TRBD1 (6 bases). Germline V gene lookup returns CDR1 SQVTM and CDR2 ANQGSEA. CDR3 length equals 13 residues. Trimming took off 7 bases at V and 5 bases at J, with 14 bases between the two ends. The CDR3 DNA reads TGCAGCGCTGACAGGTTGGGGAATGAAAAACTGTTTTTT. Translation: CSADRLGNEKLFF.

Worth noting for this clone: This specimen includes other DNA sequences encoding the same CDR3. The chain couples TRBV6-5 to TRBJ2-1; possibly TRBD2 for D (6 bases). V dropped 3 bases and J dropped 0 bases, with 9 bases sitting between them. Per the germline V gene, CDR1 is MNHEY and CDR2 is SVGAGI. This CDR3 is built from 15 residues. Here the CDR3 reads CASSYGGSSYNEQFF. The CDR3 bases are TGTGCCAGCAGTTATGGGGGGAGCTCCTACAATGAGCAGTTCTTC.

V and J are TRBV19 and TRBJ1-2, with D unresolved. The CDR3 has 13 amino acids. CDR1 and CDR2 from the germline V gene are LNHDA and SQIVND (reference sequence). Trimming took 1 base from V and 4 from J, leaving 7 bases between them. As DNA, the CDR3 is TGTGCCAGTAGTATAGCAGATTTCTATGGCTACACCTTC. Its protein product is CASSIADFYGYTF.

The genes are TRBV28 and TRBJ2-7, with a weak D call TRBD2 (5 bases). V was cut by 8 bases and J by 6 bases, with 20 bases left in between. This CDR3 contains 14 residues. CDR1 is MDHEN and CDR2 is SYDVKM in the germline V gene. The CDR3 sequence: CASPPSGALLEQYF. The CDR3 nucleotides read TGTGCCAGCCCCCCGAGCGGTGCACTCCTCGAGCAGTACTTC.

V usage is TRBV30 and J usage is TRBJ1-2; D is undetermined. Trimming left V 0 bases short and J 9 bases short, with 11 bases between. Germline CDR1 and CDR2: GTSNPN and SVGIG (reference sequence). CDR3 length equals 12 residues. The CDR3 DNA sequence: TGTGCCTGGAGTGTGGCAGAAACAAGCTACACCTTC. Protein: CAWSVAETSYTF.

V gene TRBV7-2 combines with J gene TRBJ1-6; 8 bases map to TRBD1. With V trimmed by 2 bases and J by 11 bases, 11 bases remained unmatched. From germline, CDR1 is SGHTA and CDR2 FQGNSA. The CDR3 is made up of 16 amino acids. The CDR3 DNA follows: TGTGCCAGCAGCTTATATGCGGGACAGGCTTCGCCACCCCTCCACTTT. Translated: CASSLYAGQASPPLHF. Complete variable domain (other parts from reference TRBV7-2 and TRBJ1-6): GAGVSQSPSNKVTEKGKDVELRCDPISGHTALYWYRQSLGQGLEFLIYFQGNSAPDKSGLPSDRFSAERTGGSVSTLTIQRTQQEDSAVYLCASSLYAGQASPPLHFGNGTRLTVT.

The chain has TRBV6-5 and TRBJ1-2, with TRBD1 identical over 7 bases. The CDR3 is made up of 14 amino acids. CDR1 is MNHEY, CDR2 SVGAGI, per germline. V shed 6 bases, J shed 2 bases, and the junction held 6 bases outside the gene matches. CDR3 in amino acids: CASRGGAENYGYTF. DNA for the CDR3: TGTGCCAGCAGAGGGGGCGCGGAAAACTATGGCTACACCTTC.

Only one count was recorded for this clone. The gene calls are TRBV10-1 and TRBJ2-5; TRBD2 aligns across 8 bases. Trimming cost V 4 bases and J 0 bases; bases outside gene matches: 7. Germline CDR1 WNHNN, CDR2 SYGVQD (reference sequence). The CDR3 runs to 16 residues. CDR3: CASSAGLAGNQETQYF. The DNA of the CDR3 is TGCGCCAGCAGTGCGGGGCTAGCGGGTAACCAAGAGACCCAGTACTTC.

The rearrangement joins TRBV28 to TRBJ1-1, with TRBD1 identical over 8 bases. CDR3 length: 16 amino acids. V lost 6 bases to trimming and J lost 4 bases; unmatched junction nucleotides: 13. Germline CDR1 is MDHEN and CDR2 is SYDVKM. CDR3 DNA: TGTGCCAGCAGCTCCACAGCCAGGGGGCGGGTCACTGAAGCTTTCTTT. This codes for CASSSTARGRVTEAFF.

The V call is TRBV6-6, the J call TRBJ1-2; D not certain. The CDR3 extends over 13 amino acids. Germline V gives CDR1 MNHNY, CDR2 SVGAGI (reference sequence). The V and J ends lost 8 bases and 0 bases respectively, with 10 bases between them. The CDR3 loop reads CASFTGTNYGYTF. CDR3 DNA: TGTGCCAGCTTTACGGGAACTAACTATGGCTACACCTTC.

The V call is TRBV30, the J call TRBJ2-7, with 8 bases matching TRBD1. This CDR3 has 14 residues. Trimming at V came to 3 bases and at J to 2 bases, leaving 6 bases not matched to a gene. Germline CDR1 and CDR2: GTSNPN and SVGIG (reference sequence). CDR3 sequence: CAWSRATGAYEQYF. Here the CDR3 DNA reads TGTGCCTGGAGCAGGGCGACAGGGGCCTACGAGCAGTACTTC.

This chain links TRBV28 with TRBJ2-7, with a tentative D call TRBD1 (6 bases). V was pared by 3 bases and J by 3 bases, with 12 bases between. In germline, CDR1 is MDHEN, CDR2 SYDVKM. CDR3 length: 14 amino acids. CDR3 bases: TGTGCCAGCAGTTTGGGGGCTCCGGGCTACGAGCAGTACTTC. This sequence encodes CASSLGAPGYEQYF.

Only one count was recorded for this clone. The rearrangement uses TRBV28 and TRBJ1-4; D perhaps matches TRBD1 (5 bases). CDR3 length equals 14 residues. Trimming removed 5 bases from V and 8 bases from J, with 15 bases in between. CDR1 and CDR2 (germline): MDHEN, SYDVKM. The CDR3 loop is CASSRRGLLEKLFF. CDR3 coding DNA: TGTGCCAGCAGTCGTAGGGGACTTCTGGAAAAACTGTTTTTT.